Below, one TCR beta chain is given with its context. The target antigen is unknown. The CDR3 sequence is 12 residues long. Germline CDR1 and CDR2: SEHNR and FQNEAQ (reference sequence). V gave up 11 bases and J gave up 0 bases, with 10 bases separating them. This specimen comes from a study of T cell repertoires in cytomegalovirus infection. TCRdb re-called the reads through MiXCR, storing one row per CDR3 protein. The sample has about 900,000 distinct CDR3 sequences, under 40% seen once. The source material was cultured CD8+ T cells from PBMCs, sampled from culture after CMV antigen stimulation. The clonotype comes from a human donor in good health (CMV status not recorded). Some clones in this sample may be carry-over from other donors' samples. The rearrangement uses TRBV7-9 and TRBJ1-1; no firm D call. The CDR3 region is CASQTMNTEAFF. The CDR3 coding sequence is TGTGCCTCTCAGACCATGAACACTGAAGCTTTCTTT. The variable domain in full, with the rest retrieved from reference TRBV7-9 and TRBJ1-1, is DTGVSQNPRHKITKRGQNVTFRCDPISEHNRLYWYRQTLGQGPEFLTYFQNEAQLEKSRLLSDRFSAERPKGSFSTLEIQRTEQGDSAMYLCASQTMNTEAFFGQGTRLTVV.